These 2 T cell receptor beta chains were sequenced from one sample in a study of T cell changes during pregnancy in multiple sclerosis. Generated by immunoSEQ multiplex PCR, the TCRdb table keeps only in-frame clones and is missing some. The sample has over 35,000 clones, around 90% seen once; the top ten hold about 0.43%. The source material was CD4+ T cells from peripheral blood mononuclear cells, sampled in the third trimester of pregnancy. The receptor source for this set is a female donor in good health, enrolled as a control in a pregnancy study.

The count of this clone is one. This chain connects TRBV27 to TRBJ2-5; 10 nucleotides line up with TRBD2. Germline V gene sequence: CDR1 MNHEY, CDR2 SMNVEV (reference sequence). This CDR3 spans 16 amino acids. Trimming removed 7 bases from V and 5 bases from J; junction bases left unmatched: 13. This CDR3 reads CASKSVAGGLKETQYF. The CDR3 DNA follows: TGTGCCAGCAAAAGTGTAGCGGGGGGCCTTAAGGAGACCCAGTACTTC.

The V and J genes are TRBV7-9 and TRBJ2-3; the D gene is possibly TRBD2 (6 bases). Per germline, CDR1 SEHNR and CDR2 FQNEAQ (reference sequence). CDR3 size: 13 residues. Trimming stripped 5 bases from V and 2 bases from J, with 8 bases between. CDR3 bases: TGTGCCAGCAGCGCGGGAACCACAGATACGCAGTATTTT. This sequence encodes CASSAGTTDTQYF.